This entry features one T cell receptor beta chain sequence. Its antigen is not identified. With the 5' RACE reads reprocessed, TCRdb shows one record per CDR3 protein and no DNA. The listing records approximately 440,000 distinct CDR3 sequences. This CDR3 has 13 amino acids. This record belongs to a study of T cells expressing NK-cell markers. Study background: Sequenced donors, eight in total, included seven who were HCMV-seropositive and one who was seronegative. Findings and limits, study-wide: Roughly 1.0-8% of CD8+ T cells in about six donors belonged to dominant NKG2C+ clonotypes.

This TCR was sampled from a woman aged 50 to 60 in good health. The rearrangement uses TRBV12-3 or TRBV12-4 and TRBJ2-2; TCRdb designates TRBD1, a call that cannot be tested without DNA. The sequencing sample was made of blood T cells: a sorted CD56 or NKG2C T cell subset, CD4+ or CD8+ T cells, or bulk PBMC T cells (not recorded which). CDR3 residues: CASSFVQGGELFF.